This record looks at one T cell receptor beta chain sequence and its context. The data belong to a study of cytomegalovirus exposure and HLA in healthy donors. Clones were sequenced by immunoSEQ multiplex PCR, and TCRdb holds only the in-frame ones, with some missing. This table has roughly 190,000 clones, roughly 86% appearing once. The germline gives CDR1 MNHEY, CDR2 SVGAGI. This CDR3 has 14 residues. V shed 0 bases and J 8 bases; nucleotides not matched to a gene: 3. The specimen sequenced was PBMCs. The receptor comes from a man aged 25-45 years in good health and CMV-seropositive. The J gene is TRBJ2-2, the V gene TRBV6-5; 7 nucleotides line up with TRBD2. The CDR3 loop reads CASSYSQGGGELFF. The CDR3 bases are TGTGCCAGCAGTTACTCCCAGGGAGGGGGGGAGCTGTTTTTT.